This is a list of T cell receptor beta chains from one sample in a study of PD-L1 blockade in urothelial cancer. The table came from immunoSEQ multiplex PCR; TCRdb's copy has only in-frame clones and leaves some out. The profile shows tens of thousands of clones, approximately 90% of them singletons. The sample consisted of PBMCs, taken around atezolizumab (anti-PD-L1) treatment. These receptors were obtained from a woman in her sixties or seventies with urothelial cancer. Both conserved end residues are part of each CDR3. Fields, in order: J gene, D gene, clone size, V gene, CDR3 DNA, CDR3 protein. The D gene is left open where the match is weak. Not every row has a clone size; where given, it reads once, few, many or a size class.

TRBJ2-7 | TRBD2 | - | TRBV28 | TGTGCCAGCAGTTCCCTGGGGGGGGGCATACCAAGCGGGAGGCCTAAACAGGGCTCCTACGAGCAGTACTTC | CASSSLGGGIPSGRPKQGSYEQYF
TRBJ2-3 | TRBD2 | - | TRBV13 | TGTGCCAGCAGCCGATCTAGCGGGAGGGCCATCGTAACAGATACGCAGTATTTT | CASSRSSGRAIVTDTQYF
TRBJ1-5 | - | - | TRBV2 | TGTGCCAGCACAGTACAGGGAAGGGCCAATCAGCCCCAGCATTTT | CASTVQGRANQPQHF
TRBJ1-2 | TRBD1 | few | TRBV2 | TGTGCCAGCATTGCCGACAGGGGCCATGGCTACACCTTC | CASIADRGHGYTF
TRBJ2-7 | - | - | TRBV28 | TGTGCCAGCAGCCCCACCGGCCGGGGCTCCTACGAGCAGTACTTC | CASSPTGRGSYEQYF
TRBJ2-1 | TRBD2 | - | TRBV19 | TGTGCCAGTAGCCTAGCGGGCTACAATGAGCAGTTCTTC | CASSLAGYNEQFF
TRBJ2-1 | TRBD2 | - | TRBV7-3 | TGTGCCAGCAGCTTAACAGGCGGGAGCTACAATGAGCAGTTCTTC | CASSLTGGSYNEQFF
TRBJ2-2 | TRBD2 | - | TRBV7-2 | TGTGCCAGCAGCCTGCGGACTAGCCAGAACACCGGGGAGCTGTTTTTT | CASSLRTSQNTGELFF
TRBJ1-5 | - | - | TRBV5-5 | TGTGCCAGCAGCTTGGAAGGGGTTAGCAATCAGCCCCAGCATTTT | CASSLEGVSNQPQHF
TRBJ2-7 | TRBD2 | - | TRBV5-1 | TGCGCCAGCAGCTTGGGTAGGCTAGCGGCCGACTACGAGCAGTACTTC | CASSLGRLAADYEQYF
TRBJ2-7 | TRBD1 | - | TRBV2 | TGTGCCAGCAGTGAATGGGACAGGGGGTCCTACGAGCAGTACTTC | CASSEWDRGSYEQYF
TRBJ2-7 | - | - | TRBV28 | TGTGCCAGCACCCTAGGGGGGGGCGCGTACGAGCAGTACTTC | CASTLGGGAYEQYF